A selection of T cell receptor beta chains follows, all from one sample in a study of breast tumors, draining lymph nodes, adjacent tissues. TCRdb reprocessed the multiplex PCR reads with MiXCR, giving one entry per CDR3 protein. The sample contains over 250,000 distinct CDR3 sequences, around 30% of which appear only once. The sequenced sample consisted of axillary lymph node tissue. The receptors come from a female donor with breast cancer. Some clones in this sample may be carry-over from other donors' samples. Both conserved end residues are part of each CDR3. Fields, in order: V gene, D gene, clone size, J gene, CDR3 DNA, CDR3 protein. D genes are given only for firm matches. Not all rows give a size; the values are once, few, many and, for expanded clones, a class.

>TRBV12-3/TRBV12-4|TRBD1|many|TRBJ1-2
TGTGCCAGCAGTTTAAGGACAGGGGGCGCCTATGGCTACACCTTC
CASSLRTGGAYGYTF
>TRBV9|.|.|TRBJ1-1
TGTGCCAGCAGCGTCCAACAGGGAAGGAGATCCCTTGAAGCTTTCTTT
CASSVQQGRRSLEAFF
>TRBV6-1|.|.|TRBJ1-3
.
CASRTGTYEQYFGPGTIYF
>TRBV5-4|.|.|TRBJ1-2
TGTGCCAGCAGCCGCGGGGCTACCTATGGCTACACCTTC
CASSRGATYGYTF
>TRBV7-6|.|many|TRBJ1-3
TGTGCCAGCAGCTTAAGTGGATCGGACCGAAACTCTGGAAACACCATATATTTT
CASSLSGSDRNSGNTIYF
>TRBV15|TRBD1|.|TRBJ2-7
TGTGCCACCAGCAGAGGAGTCGGGACAGAATATTCCGGCTCCTACGGGCAGTACTTC
CATSRGVGTEYSGSYGQYF
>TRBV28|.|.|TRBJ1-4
TGTGCCAGCAGCTTAGGGACTAATGAAAAACTGTTTTTT
CASSLGTNEKLFF
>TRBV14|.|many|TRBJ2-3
TGTGCCAGCAGCCAAGTGACAGGATTCACAGATACGCAGTATTTT
CASSQVTGFTDTQYF
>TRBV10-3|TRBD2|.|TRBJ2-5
TGTGCTAGAGTTCCCTTGGGGGGGTCCCAAGAGACCCAGTACTTC
CARVPLGGSQETQYF
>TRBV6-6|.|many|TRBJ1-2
TGTGCCGTTCCCCGGGACACACCTTCTAACTATGGCTACACCTTC
CAVPRDTPSNYGYTF
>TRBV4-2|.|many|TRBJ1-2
TGTGCCAGCAGCCAAAACTATGGCTACACCTTC
CASSQNYGYTF
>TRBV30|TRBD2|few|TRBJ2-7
TGTGCCTGGAGTAGGTCTAGCGGGTACGAGCAGTACTTC
CAWSRSSGYEQYF
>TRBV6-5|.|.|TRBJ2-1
TGTGCCAGCAGTTTGATCCACGGTGGCTACAATGAGCAGTTCTTC
CASSLIHGGYNEQFF
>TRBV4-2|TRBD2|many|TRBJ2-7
TGTGCCAGCAGCCAAGGACTAGCGGGGCGTCCTTACGAGCAGTACTTC
CASSQGLAGRPYEQYF
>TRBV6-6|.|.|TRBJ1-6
TGTGCCAGCAGCCCGGGACTTTATAATTCACCCCTCCACTTT
CASSPGLYNSPLHF